The 25 T cell receptor beta chains below were found in one sample sequenced in a study of T cells expressing NK-cell markers. Reanalyzing the 5' RACE reads, TCRdb keeps one entry per CDR3 protein, without DNA. The listing contains 450,000 to 600,000 distinct CDR3 sequences. Sample: blood T cells: a sorted CD56 or NKG2C T cell subset, CD4+ or CD8+ T cells, or bulk PBMC T cells (not recorded which). The receptors derive from a man between 18 and 35 years old in good health.

The chain couples TRBV7-9 to TRBJ2-2; TCRdb selects TRBD1, and the lack of DNA leaves this call unchecked. CDR1 is SEHNR and CDR2 is FQNEAQ in the germline V gene (reference sequence). The CDR3 is 13 amino acids. The chain's CDR3 is CASSRDRTGELFF.

The CDR3 loop is CASQQQSTYNEQFF. The V and J genes are TRBV6-1 and TRBJ2-1. CDR1 MNHNS and CDR2 SASEGT come from the germline V gene. The CDR3 extends over 14 amino acids.

The V and J genes are TRBV4-3 and TRBJ2-1; TCRdb lists TRBD1, though no DNA is available to test this call. CDR1 and CDR2 (germline): LGHNA, YSLEER. CDR3 length: 13 amino acids. CDR3 in amino acids: CASSRVIGDEQFF.

This chain joins TRBV7-2 and TRBJ1-5. The germline gives CDR1 SGHTA, CDR2 FQGNSA. The CDR3 length is 14 residues. The CDR3 protein is CASSPYDRNQPQHF.

V is TRBV7-2 and J is TRBJ1-1. CDR1 is SGHTA and CDR2 is FQGNSA in the germline V gene. There are 13 residues in the CDR3. The CDR3 here is CASSTALSTEAFF.

The chain joins TRBV20-1 to TRBJ1-1; TCRdb reports TRBD1, a call that lacks DNA to check it against. Germline V lookup: CDR1 DFQATT, CDR2 SNEGSKA (reference sequence). The CDR3 covers 15 residues. CDR3 loop: CSARESGTGKTEAFF.

This chain connects TRBV7-2 to TRBJ1-2; lacking DNA, the TRBD1 call made by TCRdb goes unchecked. Germline loops: CDR1 SGHTA, CDR2 FQGNSA. There are 13 residues in the CDR3. The CDR3 here is CATSKQGIYGYTF.

The chain couples TRBV28 to TRBJ2-7; TCRdb outputs TRBD1, but without DNA this stays unchecked. The CDR3 loop spans 13 amino acids. Per germline, CDR1 MDHEN and CDR2 SYDVKM. CDR3 amino acids: CASGEGQGFEQYF.

The J gene is TRBJ2-1, the V gene TRBV28; with no DNA, the TCRdb D assignment of TRBD2 cannot be verified. CDR1 is MDHEN and CDR2 is SYDVKM in the germline V gene. The CDR3 has 16 residues. The CDR3 is CASRPTGLEPYNEQFF.

The genes are TRBV11-2 and TRBJ1-2. The length of the CDR3 is 15 residues. Germline-derived CDR1 and CDR2 are SGHAT and FQNNGV. The CDR3 protein is CASSLYRARDYGYTF.

The chain carries TRBV7-9 and TRBJ2-3; TCRdb names TRBD2, which stays unverified in the absence of DNA. The germline gives CDR1 SEHNR, CDR2 FQNEAQ (reference sequence). This CDR3 has 16 residues. The CDR3 loop is CASSAVPGLAVDTQYF.

CDR3 loop: CSAQGLAGLVEQFF. The V gene is TRBV20-1, the J gene TRBJ2-1; the D call of TRBD2 rests on TCRdb alone, since no DNA is present to check it. The CDR3 runs to 14 residues. CDR1 and CDR2 (germline): DFQATT, SNEGSKA (reference sequence).

The V gene is TRBV7-9, the J gene TRBJ2-1; TCRdb indicates TRBD1, and absent DNA this call remains unverified. This CDR3 is built from 16 residues. Germline V gene sequence: CDR1 SEHNR, CDR2 FQNEAQ (reference sequence). The CDR3 reads CASSLVTDPAYNEQFF.

The chain uses TRBV12-3 or TRBV12-4 and TRBJ1-1. This CDR3 is 11 amino acids long. This chain's CDR3 is CASRYGTEAFF.

The chain joins TRBV12-3 or TRBV12-4 to TRBJ1-1; without DNA, the TCRdb call of TRBD1 cannot be checked. This CDR3 spans 15 amino acids. This chain's CDR3 is CASSPSGTGKTEAFF.

This chain connects TRBV27 to TRBJ2-1; the TCRdb call, TRBD2, lacks DNA for checking. CDR3 length: 16 amino acids. Germline V gene sequence: CDR1 MNHEY, CDR2 SMNVEV (reference sequence). CDR3 loop: CASSLPGLAGHNEQFF.

The chain has TRBV5-1 and TRBJ1-1; without DNA, the TCRdb call of TRBD1 cannot be checked. CDR1 SGHRS and CDR2 YFSETQ come from the germline V gene. The CDR3 totals 14 residues. The CDR3 sequence: CASSSEQGLTEAFF.

The genes are TRBV10-3 and TRBJ2-2; TCRdb lists TRBD2, though no DNA is available to test this call. This CDR3 comprises 16 residues. CDR1 is ENHRY and CDR2 is SYGVKD in the germline V gene. CDR3 residues: CAISASQAPNTGELFF.

The chain carries TRBV25-1 and TRBJ2-1; TCRdb proposes TRBD2, but this gene call is untestable without DNA. Germline V gene data show CDR1 as MGHDK and CDR2 as SYGVNS. The CDR3 is 16 residues long. The CDR3: CASSEGSLHYYNEQFF.

The chain links TRBV7-2 to TRBJ1-5; the D gene TCRdb calls, TRBD1, cannot be checked with no DNA. The CDR3 runs 15 residues. Germline V gene sequence: CDR1 SGHTA, CDR2 FQGNSA. The CDR3 protein is CASSPTGHRSQPQHF.

The rearrangement links TRBV19 to TRBJ2-1; TCRdb lists TRBD2, though no DNA is available to test this call. The CDR3 is 16 amino acids. Germline V gene lookup returns CDR1 LNHDA and CDR2 SQIVND (reference sequence). The CDR3 sequence: CASSSSSTSGGNEQFF.

CDR3: CASSGTGTRQPQHF. The gene calls are TRBV6-2 or TRBV6-3 and TRBJ1-5; TCRdb names TRBD1, which stays unverified in the absence of DNA. CDR1 and CDR2 (germline): MNHEY, SVGEGT. The CDR3 length is 14 residues.

The chain employs TRBV9 and TRBJ2-5. There are 11 residues in the CDR3. Germline CDR1 is SGDLS and CDR2 is YYNGEE. The CDR3 reads CASSAPGPQYF.

The chain is built from TRBV7-8 and TRBJ2-5; TCRdb designates TRBD1, a call that cannot be tested without DNA. There are 15 residues in the CDR3. Germline lookup yields CDR1 SGHVS and CDR2 FQNEAQ. CDR3 region: CASSLVPGTQETQYF.

The V gene is TRBV6-5, the J gene TRBJ2-7; TCRdb names TRBD1, which stays unverified in the absence of DNA. Germline CDR1 reads MNHEY; CDR2 reads SVGAGI. CDR3 size: 15 residues. The CDR3 loop is CASSYPNRGFYEQYF.